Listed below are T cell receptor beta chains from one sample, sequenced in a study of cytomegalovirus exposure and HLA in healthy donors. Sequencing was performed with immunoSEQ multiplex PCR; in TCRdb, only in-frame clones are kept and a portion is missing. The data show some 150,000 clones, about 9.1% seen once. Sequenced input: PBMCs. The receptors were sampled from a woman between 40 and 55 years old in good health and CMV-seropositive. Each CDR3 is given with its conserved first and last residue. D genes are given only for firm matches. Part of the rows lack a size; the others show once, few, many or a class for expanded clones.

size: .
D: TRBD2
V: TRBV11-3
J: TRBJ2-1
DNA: TGTGCCAGCAGCTTAGGACGGGGGGCCTACAATGAGCAGTTCTTC
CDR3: CASSLGRGAYNEQFF

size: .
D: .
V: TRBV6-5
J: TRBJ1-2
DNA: TGTGCCAGCAGTTCCGCTATGACAGGCAGCTATGGCTACACCTTC
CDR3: CASSSAMTGSYGYTF

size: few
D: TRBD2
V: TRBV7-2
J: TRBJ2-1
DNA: TGTGCCAGCAGCTTAAACGGGGGGACCTCCTACAATGAGCAGTTCTTC
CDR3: CASSLNGGTSYNEQFF

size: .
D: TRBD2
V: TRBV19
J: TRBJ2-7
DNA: TGTGCCAGTAGTCCTGGCGGGGGGTCCTACGAGCAGTACTTC
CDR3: CASSPGGGSYEQYF

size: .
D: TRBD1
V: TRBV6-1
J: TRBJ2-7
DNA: TGTGCCAGCAGTGAGTCCGGGACAGGGAATTTTCAGCAGTACTTC
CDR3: CASSESGTGNFQQYF

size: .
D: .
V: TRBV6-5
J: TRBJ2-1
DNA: TGTGCCAGCAGTTACTCGGGGGGCTCCTACAATGAGCAGTTCTTC
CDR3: CASSYSGGSYNEQFF

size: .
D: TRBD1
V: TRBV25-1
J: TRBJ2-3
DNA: TGTGCCAGCAGTGAATTCAGGGGGCACGCAGATACGCAGTATTTT
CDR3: CASSEFRGHADTQYF

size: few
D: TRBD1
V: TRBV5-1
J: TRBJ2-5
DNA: TGCGCCAGCAGCTTGTTGCCTAGGACAGGGGAAGAGACCCAGTACTTC
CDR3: CASSLLPRTGEETQYF

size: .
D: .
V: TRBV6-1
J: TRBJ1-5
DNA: TGTGCCAGCAGTGAAGCGATGGCAGGGAATCAGCCCCAGCATTTT
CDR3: CASSEAMAGNQPQHF

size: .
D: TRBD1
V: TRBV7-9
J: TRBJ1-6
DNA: TGTGCCAGCAGCCCGAAAGGGGACAGGGCGGCTTCACCCCTCCACTTT
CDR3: CASSPKGDRAASPLHF

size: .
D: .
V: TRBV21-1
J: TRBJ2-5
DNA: TGTGCCAGCAGCAAATGGGCGCGGGGACTAGCGGGGGAAAATCATGGGTCGGAGACCCAGTACTTC
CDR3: CASSKWARGLAGENHGSETQYF

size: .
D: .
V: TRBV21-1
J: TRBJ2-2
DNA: TGTGCCAACAGGGGGCAGGACACCGGGGAGCTGTTTTTT
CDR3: CANRGQDTGELFF

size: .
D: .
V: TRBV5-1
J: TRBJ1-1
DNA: TGCGCCAGCAGCTTGGTGGGACAATCGATGAACACTGAAGCTTTCTTT
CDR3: CASSLVGQSMNTEAFF

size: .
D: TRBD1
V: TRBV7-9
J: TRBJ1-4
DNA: TGTGCCAGCAGCTTTGGACAGGGCGAAAAACTGTTTTTT
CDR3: CASSFGQGEKLFF

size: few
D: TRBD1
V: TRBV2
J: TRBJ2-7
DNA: TGTGCCAGCAGTTGGCAGGGGGCCTACGAGCAGTACTTC
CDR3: CASSWQGAYEQYF

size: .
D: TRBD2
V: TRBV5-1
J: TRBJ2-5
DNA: TGCGCCAGCAGCCCTCTGGCGGGGGGGCCAGAGACCCAGTACTTC
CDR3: CASSPLAGGPETQYF

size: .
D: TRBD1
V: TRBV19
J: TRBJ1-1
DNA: TGTGCCAGTAGTACTCATACAGGGGGGAACACTGAAGCTTTCTTT
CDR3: CASSTHTGGNTEAFF

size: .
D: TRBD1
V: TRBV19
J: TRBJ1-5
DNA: TGTGCCAGTAGGACGGGACAGACTAGCAATCAGCCCCAGCATTTT
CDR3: CASRTGQTSNQPQHF

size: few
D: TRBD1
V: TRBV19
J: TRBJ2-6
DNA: TGTGCCAGTAGTACCCCGACAGGGTTCGGGTCTGGGGCCAACGTCCTGACTTTC
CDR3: CASSTPTGFGSGANVLTF

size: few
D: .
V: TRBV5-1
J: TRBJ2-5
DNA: TGCGCCAGCAGCTTGGAGAGGGTTGAAGAGACCCAGTACTTC
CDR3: CASSLERVEETQYF

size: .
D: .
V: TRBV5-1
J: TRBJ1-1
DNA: TGCGCCAGCAGCTCACAGGGCGGGAACACTGAAGCTTTCTTT
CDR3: CASSSQGGNTEAFF

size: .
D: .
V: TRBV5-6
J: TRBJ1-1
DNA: TGTGCCAGCAGTCGCTTGGACAGAACTGAAGCTTTCTTT
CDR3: CASSRLDRTEAFF

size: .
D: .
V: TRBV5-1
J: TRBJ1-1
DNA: TGCGCCAGCAGCTTAGAGGGCCCAAACACTGAAGCTTTCTTT
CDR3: CASSLEGPNTEAFF

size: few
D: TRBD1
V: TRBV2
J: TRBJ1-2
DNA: TGTGCCAGCAGTCCAGGGGGCGGCTACACCTTC
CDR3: CASSPGGGYTF

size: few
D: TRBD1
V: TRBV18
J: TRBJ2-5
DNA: TGTGCCAGCTCACAGTCCGGGACAGCCAAAGAGACCCAGTACTTC
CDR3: CASSQSGTAKETQYF

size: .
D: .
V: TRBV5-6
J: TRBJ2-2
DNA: TGTGCCAGCAGCTTGGCCGGGATCACCGGGGAGCTGTTTTTT
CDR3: CASSLAGITGELFF

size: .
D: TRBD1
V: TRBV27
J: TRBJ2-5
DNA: TGTGCCAGCAGTTTAAACAACAGGGGGTACCAAGAGACCCAGTACTTC
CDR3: CASSLNNRGYQETQYF

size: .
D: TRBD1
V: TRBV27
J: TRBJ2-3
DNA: TGTGCCAGCAGTTTATGGACAGGGGGCTTTGATACGCAGTATTTT
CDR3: CASSLWTGGFDTQYF

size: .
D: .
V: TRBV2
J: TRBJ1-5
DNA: TGTGCCAGCAAGAATCAGGGGTCCCAGCATTTT
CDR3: CASKNQGSQHF

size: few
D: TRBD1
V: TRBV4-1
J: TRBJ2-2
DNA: TGCGCCAGCAGCCCACAGGGGGCCTACACCGGGGAGCTGTTTTTT
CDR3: CASSPQGAYTGELFF

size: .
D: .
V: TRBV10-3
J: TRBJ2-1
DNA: TGTGCCATCAGTGTAGGGGCTAGACAGTACAATGAGCAGTTCTTC
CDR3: CAISVGARQYNEQFF

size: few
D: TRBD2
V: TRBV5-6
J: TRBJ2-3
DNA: TGTGCCAGCAGCCGAAAGCGGGGGGGCTTCACAGATACGCAGTATTTT
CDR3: CASSRKRGGFTDTQYF

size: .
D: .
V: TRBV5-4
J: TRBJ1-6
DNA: TGTGCCAGCAGCCCAGGACTGTTTGGTTCACCCCTACACTTT
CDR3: CASSPGLFGSPLHF

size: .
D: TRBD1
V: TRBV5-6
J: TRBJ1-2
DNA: TGTGCCAGCAGCTGGGACAGGGGGCAGGTTGGCTACACCTTC
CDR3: CASSWDRGQVGYTF

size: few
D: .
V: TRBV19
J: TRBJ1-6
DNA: TGTGCCAGTAGTATTGCCAGGGCGTATAATTCACCCCTCCACTTT
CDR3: CASSIARAYNSPLHF

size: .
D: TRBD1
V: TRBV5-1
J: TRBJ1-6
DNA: TGCGCCAGCAGCTGGGGACAGAGCTCCTATAATTCACCCCTCCACTTT
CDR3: CASSWGQSSYNSPLHF

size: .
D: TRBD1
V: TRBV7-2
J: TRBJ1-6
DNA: TGTGCCAGCAGCTTAATCCTGGGACAGGGGAATTCACCCCTCCACTTT
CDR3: CASSLILGQGNSPLHF

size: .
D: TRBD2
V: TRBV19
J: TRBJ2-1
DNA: TGTGCCAGTAGCATTGGGGGGGGTGAGCAGTTCTTC
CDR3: CASSIGGGEQFF

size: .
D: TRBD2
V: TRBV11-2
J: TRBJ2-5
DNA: TGTGCCAGCAGCTTCGGACTAGCGGGGTACCAAGAGACCCAGTACTTC
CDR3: CASSFGLAGYQETQYF

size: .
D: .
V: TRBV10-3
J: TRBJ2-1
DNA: TGTGCCATCCGGGACAACGCCTACAATGAGCAGTTCTTC
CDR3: CAIRDNAYNEQFF

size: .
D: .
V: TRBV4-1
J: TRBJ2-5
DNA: TGCGCCAGCAGCCAACTCATGAGGGAGACCCAGTACTTC
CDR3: CASSQLMRETQYF

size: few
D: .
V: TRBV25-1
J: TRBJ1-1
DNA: TGTGCCAGCAGTAGGGCAGGGGCGAAAGAAGCTTTCTTT
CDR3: CASSRAGAKEAFF

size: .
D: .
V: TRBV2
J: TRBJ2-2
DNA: TGTGCCAGCAGTGGGGCACACACCGCGGGGACCGGGGAGCTGTTTTTT
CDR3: CASSGAHTAGTGELFF

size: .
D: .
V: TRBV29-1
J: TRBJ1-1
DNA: TGCAGCGGGGGGGGGAAGGACGCTGAAGCTTTCTTT
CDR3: CSGGGKDAEAFF

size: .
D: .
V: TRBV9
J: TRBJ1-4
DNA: TGTGCCAGCAGCCCCGCAGGAACTAATGAAAAACTGTTTTTT
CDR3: CASSPAGTNEKLFF

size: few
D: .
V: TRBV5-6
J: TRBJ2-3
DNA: TGTGCCAGCGGCTTCGGCCGGAGCAACACAGATACGCAGTATTTT
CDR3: CASGFGRSNTDTQYF

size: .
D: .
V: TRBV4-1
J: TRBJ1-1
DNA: TGCGCCAGCAGCCTTTCCTCTGAGGCGGCGAACACTGAAGCTTTCTTT
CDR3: CASSLSSEAANTEAFF

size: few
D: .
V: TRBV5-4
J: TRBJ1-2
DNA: TGTGCCAGCAGCTTAATCAACCTCGGTCGGGGCTACACCTTC
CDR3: CASSLINLGRGYTF

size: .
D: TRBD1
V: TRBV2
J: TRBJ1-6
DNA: TGTGCCAGCAGGGACAGGCTAAATTCACCCCTCCACTTT
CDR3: CASRDRLNSPLHF

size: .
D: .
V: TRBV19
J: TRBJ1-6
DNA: TGTGCCACCCGGGAAGCCAAATTTAATTCACCCCTCCACTTT
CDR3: CATREAKFNSPLHF

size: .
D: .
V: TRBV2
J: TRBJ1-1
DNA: TGTGCCAGTGGTCGGACACGAGCTTTCTTT
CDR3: CASGRTRAFF

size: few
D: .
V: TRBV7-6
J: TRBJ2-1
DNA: TGTGCCAGCAGCTTAGTTGGGGGGACGGGTATCAATGAGCAGTTCTTC
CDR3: CASSLVGGTGINEQFF

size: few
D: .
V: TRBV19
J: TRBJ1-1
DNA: TGTGCCAGTATTAGTCGGGACTTGAACACTGAAGCTTTCTTT
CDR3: CASISRDLNTEAFF

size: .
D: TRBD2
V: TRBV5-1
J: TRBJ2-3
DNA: TGCGCCAGCAGCCCCCTGGGAAGCGGGGCCACAGATACGCAGTATTTT
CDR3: CASSPLGSGATDTQYF

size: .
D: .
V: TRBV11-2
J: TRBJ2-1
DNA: TGTGCCAGCAGCTCCCCGGGGAGTCCGCAGTTCTTC
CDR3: CASSSPGSPQFF

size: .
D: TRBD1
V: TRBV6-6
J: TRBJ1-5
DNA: TGTGCCAGCAGTCGACTGACAGGGGGCAATCAGCCCCAGCATTTT
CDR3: CASSRLTGGNQPQHF